A selection of T cell receptor beta chains follows, all from one sample in a study of T cell responses to AZD1222 COVID-19 vaccine. Sequencing was performed with immunoSEQ multiplex PCR; in TCRdb, only in-frame clones are kept and a portion is missing. The sample has around 140,000 clones, more than 90% seen once. The starting material was peripheral blood, obtained 28 days after the second AZD1222 dose. The origin of the receptors is an adult who received the AZD1222 COVID-19 vaccine. The CDR3 runs from the conserved cysteine through the conserved F or W. D genes are given only for firm matches. Clone size is shown for a subset of rows, as once, few, many or a class of expanded clone.

CDR3 protein: CASSILAGFDQPQHF
CDR3 DNA: TGTGCCAGTAGTATACTGGCAGGGTTTGATCAGCCCCAGCATTTT
J gene: TRBJ1-5
clone size: once
D gene: -
V gene: TRBV19

CDR3 protein: CASRGIGGYTF
CDR3 DNA: TGTGCCAGCAGGGGGATAGGGGGCTACACCTTC
J gene: TRBJ1-2
clone size: -
D gene: -
V gene: TRBV6-4

CDR3 protein: CATSDSTGHPTGELFF
CDR3 DNA: TGTGCCACCAGTGATTCGACAGGCCACCCCACCGGGGAGCTGTTTTTT
J gene: TRBJ2-2
clone size: -
D gene: -
V gene: TRBV24-1

CDR3 protein: CASSLSGLAGYNEQFF
CDR3 DNA: TGTGCCAGCAGTTTATCCGGACTAGCGGGCTACAATGAGCAGTTCTTC
J gene: TRBJ2-1
clone size: once
D gene: TRBD2
V gene: TRBV27

CDR3 protein: CASSEVPGQHNQPQHF
CDR3 DNA: TGTGCCAGCAGTGAGGTACCGGGACAGCACAATCAGCCCCAGCATTTT
J gene: TRBJ1-5
clone size: -
D gene: TRBD1
V gene: TRBV6-1

CDR3 protein: CASSYGGVQGTEAFF
CDR3 DNA: TGTGCCAGCAGTTACGGTGGAGTACAGGGGACTGAAGCTTTCTTT
J gene: TRBJ1-1
clone size: -
D gene: TRBD1
V gene: TRBV6-5

CDR3 protein: CASSLDAGVRAFF
CDR3 DNA: TGCGCCAGCAGCTTGGATGCGGGGGTAAGGGCTTTCTTT
J gene: TRBJ1-1
clone size: -
D gene: -
V gene: TRBV5-1

CDR3 protein: CASSSGTGASYEQYF
CDR3 DNA: TGTGCCAGCAGCTCCGGGACAGGGGCCTCCTACGAGCAGTACTTC
J gene: TRBJ2-7
clone size: -
D gene: TRBD1
V gene: TRBV11-2

CDR3 protein: CASSLGGQGGNYGYTF
CDR3 DNA: TGTGCCAGCAGTCTAGGGGGGCAGGGGGGCAACTATGGCTACACCTTC
J gene: TRBJ1-2
clone size: -
D gene: TRBD1
V gene: TRBV28

CDR3 protein: CATSDLQGNEAFF
CDR3 DNA: TGTGCCACCAGTGATTTGCAAGGCAATGAAGCTTTCTTT
J gene: TRBJ1-1
clone size: -
D gene: -
V gene: TRBV24-1

CDR3 protein: CASSHLRTGTGGRSEKLFF
CDR3 DNA: TGCGCCAGCAGCCATCTCAGGACCGGGACAGGGGGCCGGAGTGAAAAACTGTTTTTT
J gene: TRBJ1-4
clone size: -
D gene: TRBD1
V gene: TRBV4-3

CDR3 protein: CASSLRGGTGALNTEAFF
CDR3 DNA: TGTGCCAGCAGCTTAAGGGGGGGGACAGGGGCATTGAACACTGAAGCTTTCTTT
J gene: TRBJ1-1
clone size: few
D gene: TRBD1
V gene: TRBV7-2

CDR3 protein: CASSLAGGGGNTIYF
CDR3 DNA: TGTGCCAGCAGCTTAGCAGGGGGCGGTGGAAACACCATATATTTT
J gene: TRBJ1-3
clone size: -
D gene: TRBD1
V gene: TRBV7-3

CDR3 protein: CASSLALINYGYTF
CDR3 DNA: TGTGCCAGCAGCTTAGCGCTGATTAACTATGGCTACACCTTC
J gene: TRBJ1-2
clone size: once
D gene: -
V gene: TRBV7-8

CDR3 protein: CASSPDRATEAFF
CDR3 DNA: TGTGCCAGCAGCCCGGACAGGGCCACTGAAGCTTTCTTT
J gene: TRBJ1-1
clone size: -
D gene: TRBD1
V gene: TRBV7-3

CDR3 protein: CASSAPGTWNTEAFF
CDR3 DNA: TGTGCCAGCAGCGCGCCCGGGACATGGAACACTGAAGCTTTCTTT
J gene: TRBJ1-1
clone size: -
D gene: -
V gene: TRBV9